Shown below are 17 T cell receptor beta chains from a single sample sequenced in a study of blood T cell repertoires in COVID-19 (dated by TCRdb to 2019 to 2021). Libraries came from the immunoSEQ multiplex PCR assay. Not all clones reach the TCRdb copy of this immuneACCESS table, which keeps in-frame sequences only. Checked studies attribute under half of the gap to unresolved V genes and leave the rest unexplained. The sample yields some 390,000 clones; about 91% were counted once. The ten largest clones add up to under 2% of the sample. The sequenced material came from peripheral blood. The receptors originated from a woman aged 40 to 50 with COVID-19, enrolled during active disease.

The chain links TRBV4-3 to TRBJ1-2; D is possibly TRBD1 (5 bases). V dropped 0 bases and J dropped 4 bases, with 12 bases sitting between them. The CDR3 has 15 residues. Germline loops: CDR1 LGHNA, CDR2 YSLEER. The CDR3 reads CASSQDPGRIYGYTF. The CDR3 nucleotides read TGCGCCAGCAGCCAAGATCCAGGGAGGATCTATGGCTACACCTTC.

The chain recombines TRBV6-5 with TRBJ1-1; the match to TRBD1 covers 8 bases. CDR1 MNHEY and CDR2 SVGAGI come from the germline V gene. Trimming at V came to 6 bases and at J to 5 bases, leaving 11 bases not matched to a gene. This CDR3 has 15 amino acids. CDR3 coding DNA: TGTGCCAGCAGGACAATACGACAGGGGAGGACTGAAGCTTTCTTT. Translation: CASRTIRQGRTEAFF.

This clone has only one observation. V and J are TRBV21-1 and TRBJ1-4. TRBV21-1 is annotated as a pseudogene. This CDR3 has 16 amino acids. CDR3 DNA sequence: TGTGCCAGCAGCAGAAGGGGGGGGATGCTTAATGAAAAACTGTTTTTT. Translation: CASSRRGGMLNEKLFF.

The chain has TRBV15 and TRBJ1-2, with a weak D call TRBD1 (6 bases). Germline V gene lookup returns CDR1 LNHNV and CDR2 YYDKDF (reference sequence). This CDR3 spans 13 amino acids. Trimming took off 4 bases at V and 8 bases at J, with 14 bases between the two ends. The CDR3 loop reads CATSNRGEGGYTF. In DNA form, the CDR3 reads TGTGCCACCAGCAATAGGGGGGAGGGAGGCTACACCTTC. Filled out from reference TRBV15 and TRBJ1-2, the complete variable domain reads DAMVIQNPRYQVTQFGKPVTLSCSQTLNHNVMYWYQQKSSQAPKLLFHYYDKDFNNEADTPDNFQSRRPNTSFCFLDIRSPGLGDTAMYLCATSNRGEGGYTFGSGTRLTVV.

The genes are TRBV18 and TRBJ2-3, with D maybe TRBD2 (6 bases). CDR3 length: 16 residues. Germline CDR1 is KGHSH and CDR2 is LQKENI. Trimming cost V 6 bases and J 2 bases, with 18 bases left between them. In DNA form, the CDR3 reads TGTGCCAGCTCCCCCAGAGGGCAGGACTACACAGATACGCAGTATTTT. Its protein is CASSPRGQDYTDTQYF.

The chain is built from TRBV5-1 and TRBJ1-2; tentatively, D is TRBD1 (6 bases). V was shortened by 0 bases and J by 4 bases, with 19 bases between the two germline ends. The germline gives CDR1 SGHRS, CDR2 YFSETQ. There are 17 residues in the CDR3. Written as DNA, the CDR3 is TGCGCCAGCAGCTTGGGTCATTTGGGGGCTGAGACCTATGGCTACACCTTC. Protein: CASSLGHLGAETYGYTF.

The chain links TRBV7-8 to TRBJ1-1; 9 bases agree with TRBD1. Germline trimming cut 4 bases from V and 4 bases from J; bases unmatched to any gene: 7. From germline, CDR1 is SGHVS and CDR2 FQNEAQ. The CDR3 extends over 15 amino acids. The CDR3 loop is CASSYRDREVTEAFF. The CDR3 coding sequence is TGTGCCAGCAGCTACCGGGACAGGGAAGTCACTGAAGCTTTCTTT. The full variable domain, with the rest looked up from reference TRBV7-8 and TRBJ1-1, is GAGVSQSPRYKVAKRGQDVALRCDPISGHVSLFWYQQALGQGPEFLTYFQNEAQLDKSGLPSDRFFAERPEGSVSTLKIQRTQQEDSAVYLCASSYRDREVTEAFFGQGTRLTVV.

This chain uses TRBV27 with TRBJ1-2; 9 nucleotides match TRBD1. The CDR3 has 15 residues. Per the germline V gene, CDR1 is MNHEY and CDR2 is SMNVEV (reference sequence). Trimming took 2 bases from V and 3 from J; bases not matched to a gene: 4. CDR3 region: CASSLTGGKDYGYTF. The CDR3 DNA sequence: TGTGCCAGCAGTTTAACAGGGGGCAAGGACTATGGCTACACCTTC.

The chain uses TRBV9 and TRBJ2-1; D might be TRBD2 (5 bases). Germline values: CDR1 SGDLS, CDR2 YYNGEE. CDR3 size: 14 residues. Trimming left V 0 bases short and J 7 bases short, with 11 bases between. The CDR3 loop reads CASSVGASNNEQFF. The CDR3 nucleotides read TGTGCCAGCAGCGTAGGGGCTAGCAATAATGAGCAGTTCTTC.

The V gene is TRBV9, the J gene TRBJ1-1, with D possibly TRBD1 on 5 matching bases. Trimming left V 3 bases short and J 0 bases short, with 9 bases between. The CDR3 is 14 amino acids. Germline assignment: CDR1 SGDLS and CDR2 YYNGEE. The CDR3 DNA is TGTGCCAGCAGCGCTACCAGGGTGAACACTGAAGCTTTCTTT. Its protein product is CASSATRVNTEAFF.

V usage is TRBV2 and J usage is TRBJ2-2, with TRBD2 matching over 7 bases. The junction had 2 bases not matched to a gene; V was cut back by 5 bases and J by 5 bases. The V gene's germline CDR1 is SNHLY and CDR2 FYNNEI. This CDR3 spans 13 amino acids. CDR3 sequence reads: CASSRGDTGELFF. The DNA for the CDR3 is TGTGCCAGCAGTCGGGGGGATACCGGGGAGCTGTTTTTT.

The genes are TRBV7-2 and TRBJ1-1; perhaps TRBD1 as D (5 bases). There are 18 residues in the CDR3. V was shortened by 2 bases and J by 5 bases, with 24 bases between the two germline ends. Germline V gene sequence: CDR1 SGHTA, CDR2 FQGNSA. CDR3 residues: CASSLTGREFSSNTEAFF. CDR3 in DNA: TGTGCCAGCAGCTTAACGGGGCGGGAATTTAGTTCGAATACTGAAGCTTTCTTT.

This chain joins TRBV18 and TRBJ2-5, with D unresolved. The V and J ends lost 2 bases and 1 base respectively, with 8 bases between them. CDR1 KGHSH and CDR2 LQKENI come from the germline V gene. This CDR3 is 14 amino acids long. The chain's CDR3 is CASSPIDTQETQYF. CDR3 in DNA: TGTGCCAGCTCACCAATTGACACCCAAGAGACCCAGTACTTC.

The chain is built from TRBV7-2 and TRBJ1-5; no reliable D call. Germline V gives CDR1 SGHTA, CDR2 FQGNSA. Trimming shortened V by 7 bases and J by 6 bases, and 13 bases separated the two germline ends. The CDR3 covers 13 residues. The CDR3 DNA follows: TGTGCCAGCACCTGGACTACGGGTCAGCCCCAGCATTTT. Translated: CASTWTTGQPQHF. The full variable domain, with the rest looked up from reference TRBV7-2 and TRBJ1-5, is GAGVSQSPSNKVTEKGKDVELRCDPISGHTALYWYRQSLGQGLEFLIYFQGNSAPDKSGLPSDRFSAERTGGSVSTLTIQRTQQEDSAVYLCASTWTTGQPQHFGDGTRLSIL.

The J gene is TRBJ1-1, the V gene TRBV7-2; no definite D call. In germline, CDR1 is SGHTA, CDR2 FQGNSA. The CDR3 is 14 amino acids. V was clipped by 7 bases and J by 3 bases, with 15 bases between them. CDR3 protein: CASTLGRRDTEAFF. As DNA, the CDR3 is TGTGCCAGCACCTTGGGCCGGAGGGACACTGAAGCTTTCTTT.

This chain joins TRBV3-1 (or the pseudogene TRBV3-2) and TRBJ2-1; 7 bases map to TRBD2. The germline gives CDR1 LGHDT, CDR2 YNNKEL (reference sequence). V trimming: 3 bases; J trimming: 8 bases; junction bases outside the gene matches: 4. The CDR3 totals 13 residues. The CDR3 DNA reads as TGTGCCAGCAGCCACACTAGCGCCCATGAGCAGTTCTTC. It is translated as CASSHTSAHEQFF.

This rearrangement joins TRBV19 to TRBJ1-3, with TRBD1 as a possible D gene (5 bases). The CDR3 totals 16 residues. The V gene lost 3 bases and the J gene lost 0 bases, with 12 bases spanning the gap. CDR1 is LNHDA and CDR2 is SQIVND in the germline V gene (reference sequence). The CDR3 nucleotides are TGTGCCAGTAGTATGGGGCTGGGGATCTCTGGAAACACCATATATTTT. It specifies CASSMGLGISGNTIYF.